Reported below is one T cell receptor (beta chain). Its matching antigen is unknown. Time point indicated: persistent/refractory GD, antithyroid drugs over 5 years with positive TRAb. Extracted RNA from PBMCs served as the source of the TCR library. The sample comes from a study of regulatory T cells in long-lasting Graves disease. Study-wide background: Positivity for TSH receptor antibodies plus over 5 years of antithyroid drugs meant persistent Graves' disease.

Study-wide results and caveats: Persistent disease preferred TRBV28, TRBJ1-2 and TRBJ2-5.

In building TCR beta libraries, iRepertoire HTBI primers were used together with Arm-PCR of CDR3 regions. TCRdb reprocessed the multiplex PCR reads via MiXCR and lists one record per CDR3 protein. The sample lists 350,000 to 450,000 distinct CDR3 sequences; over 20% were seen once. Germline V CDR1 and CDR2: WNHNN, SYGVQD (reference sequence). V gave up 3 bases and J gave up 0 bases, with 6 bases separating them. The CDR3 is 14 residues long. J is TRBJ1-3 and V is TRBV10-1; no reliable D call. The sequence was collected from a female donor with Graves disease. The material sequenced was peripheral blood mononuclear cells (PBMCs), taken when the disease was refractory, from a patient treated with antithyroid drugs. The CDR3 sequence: CASSEAGSGNTIYF. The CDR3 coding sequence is TGCGCCAGCAGTGAAGCCGGCTCTGGAAACACCATATATTTT.